The present entry profiles one TCR beta chain with its context. This CDR3 region has 15 residues. Between the trimmed V and J ends, which lost 5 bases and 0 bases, there was a span of 12 bases. The germline V gene encodes CDR1 SGHNT and CDR2 YENEEA. The sample comes from a study of blood T cell repertoires in COVID-19. The assay was immunoSEQ multiplex PCR, and TCRdb's table has in-frame clones only and misses some. Of roughly 100,000 clones in the sample, roughly 76% were seen once. Seattle participants joined during active infection and were tracked over time. The clonotype was recovered from a man older than 75 with COVID-19, enrolled during active disease. Sequenced: peripheral blood. The V and J genes are TRBV11-3 and TRBJ2-3; D may be TRBD2 (6 bases). The CDR3 reads CASSPRSGSTDTQYF. The CDR3 DNA reads as TGTGCCAGCAGCCCGAGAAGCGGGAGCACAGATACGCAGTATTTT.